This T cell receptor beta chain comes out of a study of blood T cell repertoires in COVID-19. For the study at large: Material from acute and convalescent COVID-19 was sourced from the United States, Italy and Spain. Sources were T cells, B-cell-depleted T cells, or PBMCs; the material itself was cDNA or gDNA.

In the authors' workflow: Estimates of nucleated cell counts were drawn from the amplification of reference gene primers. This table comes from immunoSEQ multiplex PCR, and its TCRdb copy is limited to in-frame clones, with some not included. V, J and clone size reflect that table, while D and trimming were determined from the DNA. Of roughly 50,000 clones listed, 70% to 90% were seen once; the top ten hold under 15%. The CDR3 is made up of 15 amino acids. The V gene lost 5 bases and the J gene lost 2 bases, with 13 bases spanning the gap. The V gene's germline CDR1 is SGHTA and CDR2 FQGTGA. Sequenced input: peripheral blood. The V gene is TRBV7-3, the J gene TRBJ2-1, with D perhaps TRBD2 (6 bases). This TCR derives from an elderly man with acute or convalescent COVID-19. CDR3 sequence (DNA): TGTGCCAGCAGCCCCGCCGGGGGAACCTACAATGAGCAGTTCTTC. Amino acids: CASSPAGGTYNEQFF.